Below are 10 T cell receptor beta chains sequenced from a single sample in a study of blood T cell repertoires in COVID-19. TCRdb's copy holds only in-frame clones and misses some; the assay was immunoSEQ multiplex PCR. Among under 200,000 clones, approximately 83% were seen once, and the ten largest hold about 8.2%. The material sequenced was peripheral blood. The receptors come from a man between 60 and 70 years old with acute or convalescent COVID-19.

The V call is TRBV19, the J call TRBJ1-1, with a possible D match to TRBD1 (6 bases). This CDR3 spans 14 amino acids. The germline V gene encodes CDR1 LNHDA and CDR2 SQIVND (reference sequence). Trimming removed 4 bases from V and 6 bases from J, with 15 bases in between. For the CDR3, the DNA is TGTGCCAGTAGTACCTACAGGGTAGGGGCTGAAGCTTTCTTT. This sequence encodes CASSTYRVGAEAFF.

The chain links TRBV30 to TRBJ2-7; the D is unclear. Per germline, CDR1 GTSNPN and CDR2 SVGIG (reference sequence). Trimming removed 0 bases from V and 5 bases from J, with 8 bases in between. This CDR3 comprises 12 residues. The CDR3 here is CAWSVFSDEQYF. CDR3 DNA sequence: TGTGCCTGGAGTGTATTCAGCGACGAGCAGTACTTC.

V usage is TRBV28 and J usage is TRBJ1-5, with a possible D match to TRBD1 (5 bases). Germline V gene sequence: CDR1 MDHEN, CDR2 SYDVKM. V was trimmed by 1 base and J by 3 bases, leaving 10 bases between them. The CDR3 has 15 amino acids. CDR3 region: CASSLLNRYNQPQHF. The CDR3 DNA reads as TGTGCCAGCAGTTTATTGAACAGGTACAATCAGCCCCAGCATTTT. Full variable domain (missing parts from reference TRBV28 and TRBJ1-5): DVKVTQSSRYLVKRTGEKVFLECVQDMDHENMFWYRQDPGLGLRLIYFSYDVKMKEKGDIPEGYSVSREKKERFSLILESASTNQTSMYLCASSLLNRYNQPQHFGDGTRLSIL.

The chain has TRBV7-9 and TRBJ2-2, with 7 bases matching TRBD1. The CDR3 length is 17 residues. Germline V lookup: CDR1 SEHNR, CDR2 FQNEAQ (reference sequence). V lost 9 bases, J lost 0 bases, and 13 bases stayed unmatched. CDR3 sequence reads: CAREGLMGTANTGELFF. As DNA, the CDR3 is TGTGCCAGGGAAGGTCTTATGGGGACAGCGAACACCGGGGAGCTGTTTTTT.

The CDR3 nucleotides are TGTGCCAGCAGTACGACAGGGGGCGGCTACACCTTC. Translation: CASSTTGGGYTF. The chain combines TRBV2 with TRBJ1-2; 10 bases align to TRBD1. Looked up from germline, CDR1 is SNHLY and CDR2 is FYNNEI. The CDR3 length is 12 residues. Germline trimming cut 5 bases from V and 8 bases from J; bases unmatched to any gene: 2.

The chain joins TRBV18 to TRBJ2-7; D call uncertain. CDR1 is KGHSH and CDR2 is LQKENI in the germline V gene. V lost 0 bases, J lost 5 bases, and 14 bases lay in between. The CDR3 is 15 amino acids. The chain's CDR3 is CASSPPSRAVHEQYF. The CDR3 DNA is TGTGCCAGCTCACCACCTTCCCGTGCGGTCCACGAGCAGTACTTC.

The genes are TRBV5-4 and TRBJ1-6, with D possibly matching TRBD1 (5 bases). The CDR3 covers 15 residues. CDR1 is SGHNT and CDR2 is YYREEE in the germline V gene (reference sequence). The V end lost 0 bases, the J end lost 8 bases, and 12 bases lay between the germline ends. CDR3 in DNA: TGTGCCAGCAGCTTGGCCCGGGGGAGTGATTCACCCCTCCACTTT. Encoded protein: CASSLARGSDSPLHF. The full variable domain, completed using reference TRBV5-4 and TRBJ1-6, is ETGVTQSPTHLIKTRGQQVTLRCSSQSGHNTVSWYQQALGQGPQFIFQYYREEENGRGNFPPRFSGLQFPNYSSELNVNALELDDSALYLCASSLARGSDSPLHFGNGTRLTVT.

The chain couples TRBV11-1 to TRBJ2-5; 8 bases agree with TRBD1. This CDR3 spans 13 amino acids. With 5 bases clipped from V and 6 bases from J, the junction kept 5 bases outside the gene matches. In germline, CDR1 is SGHAT, CDR2 FQDESV (reference sequence). CDR3 region: CASSPDRGQTQYF. As DNA, the CDR3 is TGTGCCAGCAGCCCAGACAGGGGTCAGACCCAGTACTTC.

This clone appeared once. The rearrangement links TRBV24-1 to TRBJ1-5; no reliable D call. The V end was cut by 4 bases, the J end by 2 bases, with 8 bases between. The V gene's germline CDR1 is KGHDR and CDR2 SFDVKD. The CDR3 has 14 amino acids. CDR3 nucleotides: TGTGCCACCAGTGACCAGGTGGGCAATCAGCCCCAGCATTTT. It specifies CATSDQVGNQPQHF.

The chain couples TRBV5-1 to TRBJ2-6; 10 bases line up with TRBD1. The CDR3 has 17 residues. Germline-derived CDR1 and CDR2 are SGHRS and YFSETQ. The V gene end was trimmed by 6 bases and the J gene end by 2 bases; junction bases not matched to a gene: 8. The CDR3 sequence: CASTDRQGAAGANVLTF. The CDR3 nucleotides read TGCGCCAGCACCGACCGACAGGGGGCGGCTGGGGCCAACGTCCTGACTTTC. The whole variable domain, filled in from reference TRBV5-1 and TRBJ2-6, reads KAGVTQTPRYLIKTRGQQVTLSCSPISGHRSVSWYQQTPGQGLQFLFEYFSETQRNKGNFPGRFSGRQFSNSRSEMNVSTLELGDSALYLCASTDRQGAAGANVLTFGAGSRLTVL.